The rows below give T cell receptor beta chains drawn from one sample of a study of blood T cells in healthy people across ages. TCRdb reanalysed the 5' RACE reads using MiXCR and keeps one entry per CDR3 protein. The sample has more than 700,000 distinct CDR3 sequences; approximately 55% are singletons. Sequences were obtained from blood. The source is an elderly man in good health. Each CDR3 is given with its conserved first and last residue. The D gene is left open where the match is weak. For some rows the clone size is stated as once, few or many, or as a class when expanded; others skip it.

len	v_gene	abundance	j_gene	d_gene	CDR3nt	CDR3aa
14	TRBV10-3	.	TRBJ2-3	TRBD2	TGTGCCATCACCTCGGGACTAGATTCAGATACGCAGTATTTT	CAITSGLDSDTQYF
13	TRBV10-3	.	TRBJ2-1	.	TGTGCCATCAGTGAGTTGGAGTCGGACGAGCAGTTCTTC	CAISELESDEQFF
14	TRBV29-1	few	TRBJ2-3	.	TGCAGCGTGGGGGAGGCGGGATACACAGATACGCAGTATTTT	CSVGEAGYTDTQYF
20	TRBV28	few	TRBJ2-4	.	TGTGCCAGCAGTCTAGACCCCCGCGGTGTGGTCCGGGTAGGCAAAAACATTCAGTACTTC	CASSLDPRGVVRVGKNIQYF
15	TRBV28	.	TRBJ2-3	.	TGTGCCAGCAGCCTCACGATTACTAGAGGAGATACGCAGTATTTT	CASSLTITRGDTQYF
15	TRBV14	few	TRBJ1-1	TRBD1	TGTGCCAGCAGCCAGCGACAGGGTGTGAACACTGAAGCTTTCTTT	CASSQRQGVNTEAFF
14	TRBV7-2	.	TRBJ2-5	.	TGTGCCAGCAGCCCGGACTGGAGCCAAGAGACCCAGTACTTC	CASSPDWSQETQYF
15	TRBV29-1	few	TRBJ2-3	.	TGCAGCGTTGTTGGTGTGCCTAGGAGGACAGATACGCAGTATTTT	CSVVGVPRRTDTQYF
13	TRBV10-3	.	TRBJ2-7	.	TGTGCCATCAGTGCGGGGACTTACTACGAGCAGTACTTC	CAISAGTYYEQYF
12	TRBV20-1	once	TRBJ2-5	.	TGCAGTGCTAGCCCCAACCAAGAGACCCAGTACTTC	CSASPNQETQYF
15	TRBV6-6	.	TRBJ2-1	.	TGTGCCAGCGTCGTCGCCCAAAGGGCCTACAATGAGCAGTTCTTC	CASVVAQRAYNEQFF
16	TRBV5-1	few	TRBJ2-1	TRBD2	TGCGCCAGCAGCACCGGGACTAGCGGGAGCGCTAATGAGCAGTTCTTC	CASSTGTSGSANEQFF
14	TRBV21-1	.	TRBJ2-7	.	TGTGCCAGCAGCATAGGGGATGCAGCGTACGAGCAGTACTTC	CASSIGDAAYEQYF
15	TRBV20-1	once	TRBJ2-3	TRBD1	TGCAGTGCTAGAGATCGTGTACAGGGGGCAGATACGCAGTATTTT	CSARDRVQGADTQYF
14	TRBV6-5	.	TRBJ1-5	TRBD1	TGTGCCAGCAGCCCTGACAGGGTTCGCCAGCCCCAGCATTTT	CASSPDRVRQPQHF
14	TRBV14	.	TRBJ1-1	.	TGTGCCAGCAGCCAAGCCCAAGGGCAGGGCGAAGCTTTCTTT	CASSQAQGQGEAFF
15	TRBV11-1	.	TRBJ2-1	.	TGTGCCAGCAGCTCCCAACCCTTGGGGGAAAGTGAGCAGTTCTTC	CASSSQPLGESEQFF
13	TRBV6-1	.	TRBJ2-1	.	TGTGCCAGCGGGCGGGATCTGGTCAATGAGCAGTTCTTC	CASGRDLVNEQFF
14	TRBV3-1	.	TRBJ1-2	.	TGTGCCAACAGCCCCTCGTTGGGGGCGGCTGGCTACACCTTC	CANSPSLGAAGYTF
16	TRBV7-9	.	TRBJ1-5	TRBD1	TGTGCCAGCAGCTTAGGGGGACAGGGGGCGGTTCAGCCCCAGCATTTT	CASSLGGQGAVQPQHF
13	TRBV25-1	.	TRBJ1-5	.	TGTGCCAGCGCAGCGGGGGGGGATCAGCCCCAGCATTTT	CASAAGGDQPQHF
15	TRBV29-1	few	TRBJ2-1	.	TGCAGCGTTGAAGGCGACAGGAGCTCCTACAATGAGCAGTTCTTC	CSVEGDRSSYNEQFF
16	TRBV5-1	.	TRBJ2-1	.	TGCGCCAGCAGCCCCCGCCCCGGAGGGGGGAACAATGAGCAGTTCTTC	CASSPRPGGGNNEQFF
13	TRBV11-2	.	TRBJ1-2	TRBD1	TGTGCCAGCAGCCAGGACAGGGCCGGTGGCTACACCTTC	CASSQDRAGGYTF
12	TRBV10-3	.	TRBJ2-2	.	TGTGCCATCAGAACAGGGACCGGGGAGCTGTTTTTT	CAIRTGTGELFF
12	TRBV29-1	few	TRBJ2-5	TRBD1	TGCAGCGTTCCCGGACAGGAGGAGACCCAGTACTTC	CSVPGQEETQYF
16	TRBV9	.	TRBJ2-7	TRBD2	TGTGCCAGCAGCGTAGTTGGACTAGCGGGAATCCACGAGCAGTACTTC	CASSVVGLAGIHEQYF
14	TRBV20-1	.	TRBJ2-1	TRBD2	TGCAGTGCTAGACATAGCGGGAGGGCCAATGAGCAGTTCTTC	CSARHSGRANEQFF
13	TRBV2	.	TRBJ2-1	.	TGTGCCAGCAGTGAAGCAAGGGCTGGTGAGCAGTTCTTC	CASSEARAGEQFF
14	TRBV10-1	.	TRBJ2-3	TRBD1	TGCGCCAGCAGTTCAGGGACAGGGACCAGATACGCGTATTTT	CASSSGTGTRYAYF
14	TRBV9	.	TRBJ1-3	.	TGTGCCAGCAGCGTCGGGACCTCTGGAAACACCATATATTTT	CASSVGTSGNTIYF
14	TRBV11-3	few	TRBJ2-3	.	TGTGCCAGCAGCTCAAGAACAGGGATAGATACGCAGTATTTT	CASSSRTGIDTQYF
14	TRBV7-2	many	TRBJ2-5	.	TGTGCCAGCAGCCCGACTAGGGCCCAAGAGACCCAGTACTTC	CASSPTRAQETQYF
14	TRBV20-1	.	TRBJ2-7	TRBD2	TGCAGTGCTCGCGGAACGACTAGCGACTACGAGCAGTACTTC	CSARGTTSDYEQYF
15	TRBV21-1	.	TRBJ2-3	.	TGTGCCAGCAGCTCCGGCAACAGGGGATTAGATACGCTGTATTTT	CASSSGNRGLDTLYF
13	TRBV27	.	TRBJ2-5	TRBD2	TGTGCCAGCAGTGTAGAGGATGGGGGGGCCCAGTACTTC	CASSVEDGGAQYF
18	TRBV7-2	many	TRBJ2-3	.	TGTGCCAGCAGCTTAGGAGTGGGAAGAATAGGGACCACAGATACGCAGTATTTT	CASSLGVGRIGTTDTQYF
14	TRBV6-6	.	TRBJ2-1	.	TGTGCCAGCAACCTTCGGGGCTCCTACAATGAGCAGTTCTTC	CASNLRGSYNEQFF
16	TRBV5-1	.	TRBJ2-1	.	TGCGCCAGCAGCCGCAGACTAGTGGGAGCGGGCGGGGAGCTGTTCTTC	CASSRRLVGAGGELFF
13	TRBV6-6	.	TRBJ1-2	.	TGTGCCAGCAGCACCAGGGTTAACTATGGCTACACCTTC	CASSTRVNYGYTF
16	TRBV4-1	.	TRBJ2-1	TRBD2	TGCGCCAGCAGCCAGTCCGCTAGCGGGAGTTACGATGAGCAGTTCTTC	CASSQSASGSYDEQFF
15	TRBV3-1	.	TRBJ2-7	.	TGTGCCAGCAGCCAGGCTCCCGGGAGCTCCTACGAGCAGTACTTC	CASSQAPGSSYEQYF
18	TRBV5-6	.	TRBJ2-1	TRBD2	TGTGCCAGCAGCCCCCGGACTAGCGGGAGGAGCTCCTACAATGAGCAGTTCTTC	CASSPRTSGRSSYNEQFF
16	TRBV20-1	.	TRBJ2-1	TRBD2	TGCAGTGCTAGAGATCGGACTAGCGGGAACTACAATGAGCAGTTCTTC	CSARDRTSGNYNEQFF
14	TRBV29-1	few	TRBJ1-1	.	TGCAGCGTTGGGGGGGGGTCTAAGAACACTGAAGCTTTCTTT	CSVGGGSKNTEAFF
13	TRBV5-1	few	TRBJ2-3	.	TGCGCCAGCAGCCCCCGATCGGCGGATACGCAGTATTTT	CASSPRSADTQYF
15	TRBV28	.	TRBJ2-1	.	TGTGCCAGCAGTTTATATGCCAGGGGATCGGATGAGCAGTTCTTC	CASSLYARGSDEQFF
14	TRBV7-2	.	TRBJ2-1	TRBD2	TGTGCCAGCACCGTAGCGGGAGGGCCGGGTGAGCAGTTCTTC	CASTVAGGPGEQFF
12	TRBV7-9	.	TRBJ2-7	.	TGTGCCAGCAGCTCTGCCTTCTACGAGCAGTACTTC	CASSSAFYEQYF
12	TRBV7-9	.	TRBJ1-4	TRBD1	TGTGCCAGCAGCCCGGACAGGGTGGGACTGTTTTTT	CASSPDRVGLFF
13	TRBV11-2	.	TRBJ2-3	.	TGTGCCAGCAGCCCCCAGTCCAACAGATACGCGTATTTT	CASSPQSNRYAYF
15	TRBV27	.	TRBJ2-7	TRBD2	TGTGCCAGCAGAACTACTAGCGGGAGTACCTACGAGCAGTACTTC	CASRTTSGSTYEQYF
12	TRBV20-1	.	TRBJ1-1	.	TGTAGTGCTAGACGGCCGAACACTGAAGCTTTCTTT	CSARRPNTEAFF
14	TRBV6-5	.	TRBJ1-1	.	TGTGCCAGCAGCCTCCCCGGACCGGCCAGTGAAGCTTTCTTT	CASSLPGPASEAFF
14	TRBV29-1	.	TRBJ2-1	.	TGCAGCGTCCCGGGGAAGTTTTCCTACAATGAGCAGTTCTTC	CSVPGKFSYNEQFF
13	TRBV27	few	TRBJ2-3	TRBD2	TGTGCCAGCAGTTTCCCTTGGAGCGGGAGGTCGTATTTT	CASSFPWSGRSYF
22	TRBV6-1	few	TRBJ2-1	TRBD2	TGTGCCAGCAGTGAAAAGCAGGGTGTCGGTCTAGCGGGAGGTTACTCCTACAATGAGCAGTTCTTC	CASSEKQGVGLAGGYSYNEQFF
16	TRBV12-3/TRBV12-4	few	TRBJ2-1	.	TGTGCCAGCAGCGACCTTAGCGGAAGCTCCTACAATGAGCAGTTCTTC	CASSDLSGSSYNEQFF
15	TRBV7-8	few	TRBJ2-1	.	TGTGCCAGCAGCTTAGTTAGGGTCCCCTACAATGAGCAGTTCTTC	CASSLVRVPYNEQFF